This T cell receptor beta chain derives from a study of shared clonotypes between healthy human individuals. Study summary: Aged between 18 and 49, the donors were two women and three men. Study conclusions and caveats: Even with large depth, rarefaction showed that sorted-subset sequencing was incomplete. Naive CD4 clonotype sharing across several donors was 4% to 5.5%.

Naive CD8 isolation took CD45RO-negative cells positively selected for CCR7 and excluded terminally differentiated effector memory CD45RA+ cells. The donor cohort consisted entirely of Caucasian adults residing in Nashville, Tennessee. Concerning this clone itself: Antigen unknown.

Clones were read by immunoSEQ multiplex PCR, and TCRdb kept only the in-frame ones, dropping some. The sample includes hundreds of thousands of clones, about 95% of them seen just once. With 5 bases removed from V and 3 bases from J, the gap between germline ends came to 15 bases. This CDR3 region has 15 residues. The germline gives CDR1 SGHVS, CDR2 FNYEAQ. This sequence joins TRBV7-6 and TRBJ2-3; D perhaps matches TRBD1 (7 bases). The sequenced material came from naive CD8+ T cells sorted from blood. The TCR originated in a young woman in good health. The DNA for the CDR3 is TGTGCCAGCAGCCCACTGGAGGGGGCGACAGATACGCAGTATTTT. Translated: CASSPLEGATDTQYF.